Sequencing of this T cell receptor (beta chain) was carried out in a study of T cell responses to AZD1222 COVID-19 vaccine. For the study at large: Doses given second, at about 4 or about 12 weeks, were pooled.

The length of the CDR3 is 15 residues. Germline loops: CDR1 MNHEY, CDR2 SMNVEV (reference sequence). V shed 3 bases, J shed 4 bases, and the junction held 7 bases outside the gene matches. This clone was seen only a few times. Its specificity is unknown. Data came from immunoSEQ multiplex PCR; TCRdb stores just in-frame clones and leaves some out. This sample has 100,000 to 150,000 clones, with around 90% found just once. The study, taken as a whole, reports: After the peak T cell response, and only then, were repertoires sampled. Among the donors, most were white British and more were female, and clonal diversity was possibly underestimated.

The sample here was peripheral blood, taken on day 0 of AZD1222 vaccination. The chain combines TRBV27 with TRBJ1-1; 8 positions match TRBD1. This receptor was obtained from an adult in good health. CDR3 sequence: CASSFSPTGATEAFF. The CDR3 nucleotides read TGTGCCAGCAGTTTCTCCCCGACAGGGGCCACTGAAGCTTTCTTT.